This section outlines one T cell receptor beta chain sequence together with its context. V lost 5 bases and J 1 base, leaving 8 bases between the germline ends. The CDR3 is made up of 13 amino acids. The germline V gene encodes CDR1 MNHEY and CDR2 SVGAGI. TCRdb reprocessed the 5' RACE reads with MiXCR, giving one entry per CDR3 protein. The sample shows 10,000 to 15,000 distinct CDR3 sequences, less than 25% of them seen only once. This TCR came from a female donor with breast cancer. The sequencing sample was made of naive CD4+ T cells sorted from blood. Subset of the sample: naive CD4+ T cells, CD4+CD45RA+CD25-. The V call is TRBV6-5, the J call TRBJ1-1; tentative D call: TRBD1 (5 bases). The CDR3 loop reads CASSATGNTEAFF. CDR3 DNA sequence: TGTGCCAGCAGTGCCACAGGGAACACTGAAGCTTTCTTT.